Each of the 5 T cell receptor beta chains below was sequenced from the same sample in a study of T cell responses to AZD1222 COVID-19 vaccine. The repertoire was sequenced with immunoSEQ multiplex PCR; TCRdb's copy has only in-frame clones and lacks some. This repertoire shows about 150,000 clones, 75% to 95% found once; its top ten account for 1.4%. The sample here was peripheral blood, taken on day 0 of AZD1222 vaccination. The receptor source for this set is an adult in good health.

In this sample, this clone turned up once. This rearrangement joins TRBV20-1 to TRBJ1-5; the D gene is possibly TRBD1 (5 bases). The germline V gene has CDR1 DFQATT and CDR2 SNEGSKA (reference sequence). This CDR3 is 17 amino acids long. V was clipped by 3 bases and J by 5 bases, with 23 bases between them. The CDR3 DNA sequence: TGCAGTGCTAGTTCCGGGGACGGGTCCCTCAGGGATCAGCCCCAGCATTTT. Translated: CSASSGDGSLRDQPQHF.

In its sample, this clone was seen once. The chain combines TRBV4-2 with TRBJ2-2; maybe TRBD1 (6 bases). Germline V gene data show CDR1 as LGHNA and CDR2 as YNFKEQ. The length of the CDR3 is 16 residues. Trimming stripped 4 bases from V and 3 bases from J, with 15 bases between. CDR3: CASSRLLDSHTGELFF. As DNA, the CDR3 is TGTGCCAGCAGCCGCCTGCTGGACAGTCACACCGGGGAGCTGTTTTTT.

This clone has only a few counts. The genes are TRBV5-4 and TRBJ1-1, with 7 bases fitting TRBD1. Germline loops: CDR1 SGHNT, CDR2 YYREEE (reference sequence). Trimming removed 4 bases from V and 6 bases from J; junction bases left unmatched: 9. The CDR3 length is 14 residues. CDR3 region: CASSLDRELAEAFF. The CDR3 DNA follows: TGTGCCAGCAGCCTAGACAGGGAGTTGGCTGAAGCTTTCTTT.

V usage is TRBV7-2 and J usage is TRBJ2-1; 10 nucleotides match TRBD2. With 1 base clipped from V and 10 bases from J, the junction kept 7 bases outside the gene matches. Germline CDR1 and CDR2: SGHTA and FQGNSA. The CDR3 consists of 15 residues. DNA for the CDR3: TGTGCCAGCAGCTTAGTATCTGGTAGCGGGGGGGAGCAGTTCTTC. Protein: CASSLVSGSGGEQFF.

The rearrangement joins TRBV11-2 to TRBJ2-7, with 8 bases lining up with TRBD1. CDR3 length: 12 residues. J was trimmed by 4 bases and V by 6 bases; bases with no gene match: 2. Germline CDR1 is SGHAT and CDR2 is FQNNGV. DNA of the CDR3: TGTGCCAGCAGGACAGGGGATTACGAGCAGTACTTC. Its protein is CASRTGDYEQYF.